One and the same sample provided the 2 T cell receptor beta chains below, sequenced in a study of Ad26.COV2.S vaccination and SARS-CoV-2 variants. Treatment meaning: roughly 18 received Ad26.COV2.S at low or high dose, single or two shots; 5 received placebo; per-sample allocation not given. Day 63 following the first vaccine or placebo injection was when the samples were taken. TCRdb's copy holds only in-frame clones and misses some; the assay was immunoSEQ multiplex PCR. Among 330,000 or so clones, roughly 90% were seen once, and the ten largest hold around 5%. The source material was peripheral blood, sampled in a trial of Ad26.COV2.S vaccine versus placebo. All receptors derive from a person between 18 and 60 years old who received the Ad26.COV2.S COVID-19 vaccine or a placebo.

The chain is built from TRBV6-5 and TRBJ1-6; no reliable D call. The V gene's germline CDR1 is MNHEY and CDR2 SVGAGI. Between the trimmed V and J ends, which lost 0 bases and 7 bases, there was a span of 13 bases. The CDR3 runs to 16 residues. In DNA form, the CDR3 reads TGTGCCAGCAGTTACTCGAACGTTAAAGGGAATTCACCCCTCCACTTT. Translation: CASSYSNVKGNSPLHF.

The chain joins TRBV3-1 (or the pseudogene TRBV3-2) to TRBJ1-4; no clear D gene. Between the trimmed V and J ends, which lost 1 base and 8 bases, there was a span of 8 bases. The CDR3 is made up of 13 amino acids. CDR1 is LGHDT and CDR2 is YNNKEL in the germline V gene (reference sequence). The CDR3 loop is CASSQVTGEKLFF. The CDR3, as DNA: TGTGCCAGCAGCCAAGTCACGGGGGAAAAACTGTTTTTT.